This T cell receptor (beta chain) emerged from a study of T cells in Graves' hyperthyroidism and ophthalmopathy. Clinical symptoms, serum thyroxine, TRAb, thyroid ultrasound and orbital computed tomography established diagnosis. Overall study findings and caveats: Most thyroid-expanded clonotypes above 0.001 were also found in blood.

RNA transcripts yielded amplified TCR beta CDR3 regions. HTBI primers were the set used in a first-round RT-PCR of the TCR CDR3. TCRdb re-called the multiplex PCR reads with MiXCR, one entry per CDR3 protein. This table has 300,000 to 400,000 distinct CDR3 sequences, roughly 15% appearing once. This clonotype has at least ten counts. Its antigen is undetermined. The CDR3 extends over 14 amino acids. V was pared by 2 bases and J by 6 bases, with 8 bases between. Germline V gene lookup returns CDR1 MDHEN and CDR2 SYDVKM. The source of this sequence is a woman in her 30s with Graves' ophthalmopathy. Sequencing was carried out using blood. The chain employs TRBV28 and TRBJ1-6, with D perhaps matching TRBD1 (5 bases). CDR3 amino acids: CASSLLRGNSPLHF. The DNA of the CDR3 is TGTGCCAGCAGTTTACTTAGGGGTAATTCACCCCTCCACTTT.